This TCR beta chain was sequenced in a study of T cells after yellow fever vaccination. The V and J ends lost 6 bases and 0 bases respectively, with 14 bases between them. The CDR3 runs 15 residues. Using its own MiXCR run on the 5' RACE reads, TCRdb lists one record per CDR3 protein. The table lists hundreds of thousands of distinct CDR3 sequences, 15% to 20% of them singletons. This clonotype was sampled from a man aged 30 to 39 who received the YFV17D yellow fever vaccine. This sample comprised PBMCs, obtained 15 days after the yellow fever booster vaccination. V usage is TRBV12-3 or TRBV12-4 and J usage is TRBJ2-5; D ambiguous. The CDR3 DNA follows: TGTGCCAGCAGCTCTAAATTCCCGTACCAAGAGACCCAGTACTTC. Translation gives CASSSKFPYQETQYF.